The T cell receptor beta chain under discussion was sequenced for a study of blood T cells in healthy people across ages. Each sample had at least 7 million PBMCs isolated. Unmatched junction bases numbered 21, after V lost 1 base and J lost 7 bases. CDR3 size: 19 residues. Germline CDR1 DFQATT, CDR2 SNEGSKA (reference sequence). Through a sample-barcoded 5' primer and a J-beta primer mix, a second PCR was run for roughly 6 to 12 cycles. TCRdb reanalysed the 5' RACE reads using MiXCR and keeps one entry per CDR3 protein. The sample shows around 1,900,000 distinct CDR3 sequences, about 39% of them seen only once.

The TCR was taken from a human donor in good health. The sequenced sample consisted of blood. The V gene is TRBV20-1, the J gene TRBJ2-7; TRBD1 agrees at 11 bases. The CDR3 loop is CSARAPPGTGGTNLYEQYF. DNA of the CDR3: TGCAGTGCTAGAGCGCCGCCAGGGACAGGGGGTACAAACCTCTATGAGCAGTACTTC.